This T cell receptor (beta chain) was found in a study of cytomegalovirus exposure and HLA in healthy donors. Study at large: Some 85 million unique TCRs from HLA-typed donors were held in an early data release. General study findings and limits: Under in vitro conditions, three CMV-associated chains were confirmed as specific for CMV antigens. Segments of the TCR beta V type were, in most cases, productive about 87% or about 30% of the time in an earlier analysis.

60 Vbeta and 13 Jbeta primers were used in PCR. The assay was immunoSEQ multiplex PCR, and TCRdb's table has in-frame clones only and misses some. The top ten hold 4.5% of the sample, which has 150,000 to 200,000 clones, 55% to 80% seen once. Each donor was nominally healthy when sampled (though unrecorded immune exposures were likely). In the case of this clone: Its matching antigen is unknown.

CDR1 and CDR2 from the germline V gene are LNHDA and SQIVND (reference sequence). The CDR3 runs 15 residues. J lost 3 bases, V lost 11 bases, and 12 bases had no gene match. Specimen: PBMCs. The clonotype originates from a woman between 18 and 30 years old in good health and CMV-seropositive. This rearrangement joins TRBV19 to TRBJ2-1, with 8 bases lining up with TRBD2. CDR3: CAVSYGTRGYNEQFF. CDR3 in DNA: TGTGCCGTCTCCTATGGGACTAGGGGCTACAATGAGCAGTTCTTC. The full variable domain, in which reference TRBV19 and TRBJ2-1 provide the parts outside the CDR3, is DGGITQSPKYLFRKEGQNVTLSCEQNLNHDAMYWYRQDPGQGLRLIYYSQIVNDFQKGDIAEGYSVSREKKESFPLTVTSAQKNPTAFYLCAVSYGTRGYNEQFFGPGTRLTVL.